The table lists the clone carrying this T cell receptor beta chain with a few counts. These data come from a study of blood T cell repertoires in COVID-19. Across the study: The study drew acute and convalescent COVID-19 samples from the United States, Italy and Spain. In each case, the material was cDNA or gDNA derived from T cells, B-cell-depleted T cells, or PBMCs.

As handled by the study authors: The assay estimated nucleated cells by amplifying reference gene primers. The table came from immunoSEQ multiplex PCR; TCRdb's copy has only in-frame clones and leaves some out. D and trimming come from the DNA, and the V and J calls and clone size come from that table. The sample includes around 34,000 clones, about 80% of them seen just once. The CDR3 runs 12 residues. V lost 8 bases, J lost 7 bases, and 11 bases lay in between. From germline, CDR1 is MDHEN and CDR2 SYDVKM. This clonotype originated in a woman between 65 and 79 years old with acute or convalescent COVID-19. Sequenced: peripheral blood. The chain uses TRBV28 and TRBJ1-4; D gene ambiguous. CDR3 sequence: CASRSGFEKLFF. In nucleotides, the CDR3 is TGTGCCAGCCGGTCGGGTTTTGAAAAACTGTTTTTT.